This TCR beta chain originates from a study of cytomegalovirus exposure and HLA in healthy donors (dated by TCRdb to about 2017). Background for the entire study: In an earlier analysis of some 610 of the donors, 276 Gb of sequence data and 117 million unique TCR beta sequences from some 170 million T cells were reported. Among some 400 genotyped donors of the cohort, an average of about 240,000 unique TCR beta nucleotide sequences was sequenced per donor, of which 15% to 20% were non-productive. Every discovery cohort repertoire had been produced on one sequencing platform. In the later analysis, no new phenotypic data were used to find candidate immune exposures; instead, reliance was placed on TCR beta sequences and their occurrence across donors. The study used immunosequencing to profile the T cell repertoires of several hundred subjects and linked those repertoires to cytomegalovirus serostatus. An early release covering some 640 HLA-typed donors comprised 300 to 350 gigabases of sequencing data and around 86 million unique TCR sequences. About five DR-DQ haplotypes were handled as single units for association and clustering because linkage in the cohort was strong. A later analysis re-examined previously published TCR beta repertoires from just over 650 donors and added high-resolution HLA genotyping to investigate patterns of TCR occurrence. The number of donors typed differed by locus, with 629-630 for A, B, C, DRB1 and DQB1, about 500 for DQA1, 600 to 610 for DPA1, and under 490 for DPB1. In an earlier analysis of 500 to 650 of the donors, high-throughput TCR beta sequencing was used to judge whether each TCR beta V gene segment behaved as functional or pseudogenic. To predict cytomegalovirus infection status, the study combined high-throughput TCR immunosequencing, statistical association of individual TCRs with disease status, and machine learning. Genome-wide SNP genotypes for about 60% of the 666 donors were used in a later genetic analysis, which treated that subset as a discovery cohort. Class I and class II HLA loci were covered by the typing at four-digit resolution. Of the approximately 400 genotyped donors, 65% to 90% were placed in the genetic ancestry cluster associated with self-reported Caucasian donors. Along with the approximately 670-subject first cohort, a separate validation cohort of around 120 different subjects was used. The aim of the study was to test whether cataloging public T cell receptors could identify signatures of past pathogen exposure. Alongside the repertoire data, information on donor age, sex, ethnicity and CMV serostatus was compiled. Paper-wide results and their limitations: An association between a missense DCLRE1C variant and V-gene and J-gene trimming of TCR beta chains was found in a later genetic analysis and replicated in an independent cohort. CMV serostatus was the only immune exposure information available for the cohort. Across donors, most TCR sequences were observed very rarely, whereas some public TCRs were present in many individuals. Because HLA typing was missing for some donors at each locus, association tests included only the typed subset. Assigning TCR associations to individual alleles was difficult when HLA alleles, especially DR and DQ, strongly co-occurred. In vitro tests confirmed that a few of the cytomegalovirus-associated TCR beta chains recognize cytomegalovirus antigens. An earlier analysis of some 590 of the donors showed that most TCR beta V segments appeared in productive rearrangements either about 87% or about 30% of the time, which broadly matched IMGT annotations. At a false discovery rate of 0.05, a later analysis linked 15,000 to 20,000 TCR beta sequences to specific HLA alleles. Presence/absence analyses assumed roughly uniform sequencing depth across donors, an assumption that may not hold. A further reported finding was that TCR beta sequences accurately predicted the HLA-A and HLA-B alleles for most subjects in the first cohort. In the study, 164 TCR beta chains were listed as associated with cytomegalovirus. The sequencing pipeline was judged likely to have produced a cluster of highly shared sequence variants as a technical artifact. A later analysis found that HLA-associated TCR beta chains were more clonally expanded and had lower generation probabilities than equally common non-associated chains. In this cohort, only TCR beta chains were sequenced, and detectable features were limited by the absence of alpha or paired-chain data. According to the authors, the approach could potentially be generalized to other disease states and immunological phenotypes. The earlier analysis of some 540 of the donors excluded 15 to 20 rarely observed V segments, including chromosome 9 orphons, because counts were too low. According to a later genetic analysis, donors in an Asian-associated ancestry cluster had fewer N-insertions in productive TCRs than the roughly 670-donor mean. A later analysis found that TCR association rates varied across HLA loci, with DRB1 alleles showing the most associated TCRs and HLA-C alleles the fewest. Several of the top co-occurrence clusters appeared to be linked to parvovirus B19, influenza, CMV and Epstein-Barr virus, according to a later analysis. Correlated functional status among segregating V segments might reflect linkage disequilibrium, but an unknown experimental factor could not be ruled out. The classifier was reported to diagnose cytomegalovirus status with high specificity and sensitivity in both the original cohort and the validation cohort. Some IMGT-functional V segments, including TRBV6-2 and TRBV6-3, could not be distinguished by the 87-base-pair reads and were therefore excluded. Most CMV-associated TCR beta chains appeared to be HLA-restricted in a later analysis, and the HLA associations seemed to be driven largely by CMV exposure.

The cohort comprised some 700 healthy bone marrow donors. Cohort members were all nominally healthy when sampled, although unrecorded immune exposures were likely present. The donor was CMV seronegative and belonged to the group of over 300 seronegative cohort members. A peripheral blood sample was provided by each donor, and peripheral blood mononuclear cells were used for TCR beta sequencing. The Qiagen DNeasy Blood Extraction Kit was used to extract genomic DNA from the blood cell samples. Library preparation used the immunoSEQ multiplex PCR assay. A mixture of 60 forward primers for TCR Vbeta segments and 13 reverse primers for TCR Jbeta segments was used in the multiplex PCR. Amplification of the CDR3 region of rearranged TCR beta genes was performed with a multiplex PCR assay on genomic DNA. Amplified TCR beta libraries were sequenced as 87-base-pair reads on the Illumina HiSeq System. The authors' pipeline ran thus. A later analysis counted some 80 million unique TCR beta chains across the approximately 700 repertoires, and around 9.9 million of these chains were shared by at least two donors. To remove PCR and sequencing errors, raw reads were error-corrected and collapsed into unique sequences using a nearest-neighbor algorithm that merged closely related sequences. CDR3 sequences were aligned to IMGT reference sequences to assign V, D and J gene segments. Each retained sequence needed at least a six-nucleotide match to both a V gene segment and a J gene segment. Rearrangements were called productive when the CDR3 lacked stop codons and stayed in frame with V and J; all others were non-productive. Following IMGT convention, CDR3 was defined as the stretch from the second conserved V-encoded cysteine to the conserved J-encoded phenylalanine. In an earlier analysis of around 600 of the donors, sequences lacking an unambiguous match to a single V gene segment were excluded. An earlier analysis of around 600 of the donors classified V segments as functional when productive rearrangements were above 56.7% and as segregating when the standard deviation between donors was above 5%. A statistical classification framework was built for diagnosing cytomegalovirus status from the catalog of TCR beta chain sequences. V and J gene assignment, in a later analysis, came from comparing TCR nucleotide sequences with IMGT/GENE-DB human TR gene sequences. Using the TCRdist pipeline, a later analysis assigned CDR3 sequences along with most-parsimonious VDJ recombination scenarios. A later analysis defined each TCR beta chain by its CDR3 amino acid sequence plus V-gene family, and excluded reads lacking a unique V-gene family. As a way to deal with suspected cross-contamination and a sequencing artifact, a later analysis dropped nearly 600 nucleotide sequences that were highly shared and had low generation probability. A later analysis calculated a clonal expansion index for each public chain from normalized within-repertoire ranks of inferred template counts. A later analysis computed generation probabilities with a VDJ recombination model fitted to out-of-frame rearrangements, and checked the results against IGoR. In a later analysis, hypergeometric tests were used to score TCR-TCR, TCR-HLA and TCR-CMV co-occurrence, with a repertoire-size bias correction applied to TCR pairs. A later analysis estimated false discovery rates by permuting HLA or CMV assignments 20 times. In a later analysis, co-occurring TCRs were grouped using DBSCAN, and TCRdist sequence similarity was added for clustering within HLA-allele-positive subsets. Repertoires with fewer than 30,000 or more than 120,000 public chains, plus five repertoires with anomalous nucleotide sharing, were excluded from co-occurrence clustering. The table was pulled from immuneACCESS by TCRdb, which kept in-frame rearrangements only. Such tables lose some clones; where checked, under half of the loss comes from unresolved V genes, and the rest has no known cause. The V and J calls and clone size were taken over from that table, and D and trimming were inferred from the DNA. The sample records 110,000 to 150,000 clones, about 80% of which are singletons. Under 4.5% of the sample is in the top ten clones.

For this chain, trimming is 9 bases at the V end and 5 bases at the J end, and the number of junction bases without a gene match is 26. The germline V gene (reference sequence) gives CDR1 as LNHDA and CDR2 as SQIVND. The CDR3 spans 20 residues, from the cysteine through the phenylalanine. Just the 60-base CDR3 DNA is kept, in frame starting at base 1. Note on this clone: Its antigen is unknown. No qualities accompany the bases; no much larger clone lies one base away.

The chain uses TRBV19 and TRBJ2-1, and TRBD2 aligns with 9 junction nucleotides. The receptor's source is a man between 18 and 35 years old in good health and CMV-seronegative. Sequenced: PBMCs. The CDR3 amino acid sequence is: CASQLGGLAKALQVDNEQFF. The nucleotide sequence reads TGTGCCAGCCAGCTTGGGGGACTAGCCAAAGCTCTCCAAGTAGACAATGAGCAGTTCTTC.